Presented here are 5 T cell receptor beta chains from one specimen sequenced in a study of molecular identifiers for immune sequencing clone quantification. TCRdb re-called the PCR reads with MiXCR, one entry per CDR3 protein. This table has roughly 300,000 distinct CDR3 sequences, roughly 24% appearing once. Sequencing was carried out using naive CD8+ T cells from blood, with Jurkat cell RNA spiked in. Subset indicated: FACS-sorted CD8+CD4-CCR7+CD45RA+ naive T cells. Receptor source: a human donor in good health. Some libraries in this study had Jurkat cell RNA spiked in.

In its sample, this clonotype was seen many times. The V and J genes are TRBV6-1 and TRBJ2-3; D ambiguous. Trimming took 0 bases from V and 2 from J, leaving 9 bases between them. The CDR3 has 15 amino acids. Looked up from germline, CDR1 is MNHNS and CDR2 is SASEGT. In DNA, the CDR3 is TGTGCCAGCAGTGAAGCACCTAGACTCACAGATACGCAGTATTTT. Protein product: CASSEAPRLTDTQYF.

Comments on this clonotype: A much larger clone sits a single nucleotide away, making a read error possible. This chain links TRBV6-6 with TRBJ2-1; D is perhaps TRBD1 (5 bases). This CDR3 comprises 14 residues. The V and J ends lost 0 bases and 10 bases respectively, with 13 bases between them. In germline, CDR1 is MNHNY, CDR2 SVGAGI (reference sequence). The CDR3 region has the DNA TGTGCCAGCAGTTACTCGACAGAAATCTACGAGCAGTTCTTC. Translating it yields CASSYSTEIYEQFF.

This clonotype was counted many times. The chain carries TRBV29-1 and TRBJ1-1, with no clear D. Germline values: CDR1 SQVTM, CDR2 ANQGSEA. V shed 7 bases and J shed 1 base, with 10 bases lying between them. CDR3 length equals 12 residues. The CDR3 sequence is CSAVRQNTEAFF. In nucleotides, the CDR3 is TGCAGCGCTGTCCGGCAGAACACTGAAGCTTTCTTT. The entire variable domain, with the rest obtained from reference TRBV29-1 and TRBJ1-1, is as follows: SAVISQKPSRDICQRGTSLTIQCQVDSQVTMMFWYRQQPGQSLTLIATANQGSEATYESGFVIDKFPISRPNLTFSTLTVSNMSPEDSSIYLCSAVRQNTEAFFGQGTRLTVV.

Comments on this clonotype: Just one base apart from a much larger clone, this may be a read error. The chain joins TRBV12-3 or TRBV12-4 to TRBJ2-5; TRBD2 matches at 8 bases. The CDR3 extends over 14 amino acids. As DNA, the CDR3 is TGTGCCGGCAGCAGAGCGGGAGAGCAAGAGACCCAGTACTTC. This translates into CAGSRAGEQETQYF.

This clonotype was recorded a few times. The CDR3 here is CASSLGFGTGDNYEQYF. Written as DNA, the CDR3 is TGTGCCAGCAGCTTAGGGTTCGGGACAGGGGACAACTACGAGCAGTACTTC. The gene calls are TRBV11-2 and TRBJ2-7, with 10 bases fitting TRBD1. The junction had 9 bases not matched to a gene; V was cut back by 1 base and J by 3 bases. The germline V gene has CDR1 SGHAT and CDR2 FQNNGV. The CDR3 covers 17 residues.